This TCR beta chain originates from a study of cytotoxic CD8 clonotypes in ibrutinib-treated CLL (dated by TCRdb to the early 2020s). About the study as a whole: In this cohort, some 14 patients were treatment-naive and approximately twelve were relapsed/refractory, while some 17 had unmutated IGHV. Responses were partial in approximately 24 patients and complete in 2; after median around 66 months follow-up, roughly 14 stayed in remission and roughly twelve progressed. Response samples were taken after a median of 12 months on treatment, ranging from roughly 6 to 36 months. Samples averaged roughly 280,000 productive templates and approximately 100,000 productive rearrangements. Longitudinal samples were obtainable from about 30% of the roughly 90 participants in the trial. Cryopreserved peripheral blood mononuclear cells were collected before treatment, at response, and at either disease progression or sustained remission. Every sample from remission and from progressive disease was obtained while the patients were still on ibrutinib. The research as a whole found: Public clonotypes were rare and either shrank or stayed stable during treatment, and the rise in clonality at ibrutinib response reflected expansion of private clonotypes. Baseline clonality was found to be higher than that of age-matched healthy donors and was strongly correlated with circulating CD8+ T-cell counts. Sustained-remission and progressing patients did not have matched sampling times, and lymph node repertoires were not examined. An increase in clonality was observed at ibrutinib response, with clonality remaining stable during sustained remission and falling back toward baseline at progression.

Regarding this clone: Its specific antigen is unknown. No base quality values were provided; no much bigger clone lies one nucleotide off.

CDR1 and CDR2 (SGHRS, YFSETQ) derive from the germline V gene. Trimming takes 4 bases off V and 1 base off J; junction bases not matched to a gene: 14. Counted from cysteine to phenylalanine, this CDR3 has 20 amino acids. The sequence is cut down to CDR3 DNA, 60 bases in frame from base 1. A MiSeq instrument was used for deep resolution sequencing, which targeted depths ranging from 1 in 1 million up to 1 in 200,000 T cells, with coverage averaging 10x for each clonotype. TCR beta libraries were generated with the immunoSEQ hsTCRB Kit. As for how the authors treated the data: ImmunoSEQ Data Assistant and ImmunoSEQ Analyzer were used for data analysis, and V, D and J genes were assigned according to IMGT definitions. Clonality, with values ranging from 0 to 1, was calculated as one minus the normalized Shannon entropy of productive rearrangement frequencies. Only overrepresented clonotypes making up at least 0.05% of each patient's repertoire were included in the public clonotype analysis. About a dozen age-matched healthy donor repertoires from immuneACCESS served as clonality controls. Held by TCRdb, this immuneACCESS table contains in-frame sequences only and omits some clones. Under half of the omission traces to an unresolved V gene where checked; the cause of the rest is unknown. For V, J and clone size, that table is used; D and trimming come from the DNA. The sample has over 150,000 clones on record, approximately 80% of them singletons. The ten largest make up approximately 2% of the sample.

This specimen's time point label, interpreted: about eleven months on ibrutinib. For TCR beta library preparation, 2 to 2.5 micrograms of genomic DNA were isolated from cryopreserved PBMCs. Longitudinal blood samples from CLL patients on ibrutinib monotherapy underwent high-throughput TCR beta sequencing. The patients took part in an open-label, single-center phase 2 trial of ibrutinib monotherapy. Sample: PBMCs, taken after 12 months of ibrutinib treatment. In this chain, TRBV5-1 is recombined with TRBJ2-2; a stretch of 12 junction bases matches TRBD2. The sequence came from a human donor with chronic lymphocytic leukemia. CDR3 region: CASSLGSLGLAGRNTGELFF. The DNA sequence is TGCGCCAGCAGCCTGGGGTCGCTTGGACTAGCGGGGAGGAACACCGGGGAGCTGTTTTTT.